The clone carrying this T cell receptor beta chain was observed many times. The read halts 3 residues ahead of the CDR3 end, with the missing end drawn from the germline J gene. Profiled with immunoSEQ multiplex PCR; TCRdb holds only in-frame clones, not every one. The sample has approximately 52,000 clones, none seen only once. The sample belongs to a study of T cell clonality in common variable immunodeficiency. In germline, CDR1 is SGHRS, CDR2 YFSETQ. V was pared by 1 base and J by 2 bases, with 10 bases between. This CDR3 has 14 residues. The receptor was derived from a person aged 18 to 75 in good health. Sequencing input: peripheral blood mononuclear cells. The genes are TRBV5-1 and TRBJ2-7; D is possibly TRBD1 (6 bases). Incomplete CDR3 DNA: TGCGCCAGCAGCTTGTACAGGGAAACCTACGAG. Translating it yields CASSLYRETYE. The whole CDR3 protein reads CASSLYRETYEQYF.